This is a list of T cell receptor beta chains from one sample in a study of blood T cell repertoires in COVID-19. Data came from immunoSEQ multiplex PCR; TCRdb stores just in-frame clones and leaves some out. The sample lists over 350,000 clones; 87% were seen once. Sequenced sample: PBMCs or T cells enriched from blood (not recorded which). Receptors originate from a woman aged 45-65 years who had recovered from COVID-19. The CDR3 runs from the conserved cysteine through the conserved F or W. A D gene is named only where the DNA matches it firmly. Clone size is given for some rows only: seen once, a few or many times, or a class if the clone is expanded.

size,J,V,D,CDR3,DNA
-,TRBJ1-4,TRBV3-1/TRBV3-2,TRBD1,CASSQQGLGQGSEKLFF,TGTGCCAGCAGCCAACAAGGGCTGGGACAGGGAAGTGAAAAACTGTTTTTT
-,TRBJ1-2,TRBV5-4,-,CASSLGPGGNTF,TGTGCCAGCAGCTTGGGCCCGGGGGGTAACACCTTC
-,TRBJ2-1,TRBV28,TRBD1,CASSLWGQGTYNEQFF,TGTGCCAGCAGTTTATGGGGACAGGGGACCTACAATGAGCAGTTCTTC
-,TRBJ2-7,TRBV29-1,-,CSVAGGHRAGYEQYF,TGCAGCGTGGCAGGGGGGCATCGGGCAGGCTACGAGCAGTACTTC
once,TRBJ2-1,TRBV4-1,TRBD2,CASSHDQMGERGARIYNEQFF,TGCGCCAGCAGCCACGACCAAATGGGGGAGCGGGGGGCGAGGATCTACAATGAGCAGTTCTTC
-,TRBJ1-2,TRBV30,-,CAWSQNYGYTF,TGTGCCTGGAGCCAGAACTATGGCTACACCTTC
-,TRBJ2-7,TRBV28,TRBD1,CASSLWGTGNSYEQYF,TGTGCCAGCAGCCTGTGGGGGACAGGGAACTCCTACGAGCAGTACTTC
-,TRBJ1-4,TRBV30,-,CAWNDRQQLATNEKLFF,TGTGCCTGGAATGACAGACAGCAACTTGCAACTAATGAAAAACTGTTTTTT
-,TRBJ1-6,TRBV7-2,TRBD1,CASSLDRTGGPNSPLHF,TGTGCCAGCAGCTTAGATCGGACAGGGGGTCCCAATTCACCCCTCCACTTT
-,TRBJ2-5,TRBV5-4,TRBD1,CASSFRVRGQGAGETQYF,TGTGCCAGCAGCTTCAGAGTCCGAGGACAGGGGGCGGGAGAGACCCAGTACTTC
-,TRBJ1-2,TRBV28,TRBD1,CASRTRTGSRQYGYTF,TGTGCCAGCAGAACCCGGACAGGTTCTAGGCAGTATGGCTACACCTTC
-,TRBJ2-7,TRBV27,-,CASSFVSTAPYEQYF,TGTGCCAGCAGTTTTGTGTCTACAGCTCCCTACGAGCAGTACTTC
-,TRBJ1-1,TRBV6-5,-,CASSYIRDTEAFF,TGTGCCAGCAGTTACATCAGGGACACTGAAGCTTTCTTT
-,TRBJ1-2,TRBV6-1,-,CASSESIGGYGYTF,TGTGCCAGCAGTGAGTCGATAGGAGGTTATGGCTACACCTTC
-,TRBJ2-2,TRBV9,TRBD1,CASSVVGTGAAGELFF,TGTGCCAGCAGCGTAGTAGGGACAGGAGCTGCCGGGGAGCTGTTTTTT
-,TRBJ1-2,TRBV7-2,TRBD1,CASSLVTGQGASGYGYTF,TGTGCCAGCAGCTTAGTTACGGGACAGGGAGCATCGGGCTATGGCTACACCTTC
-,TRBJ1-6,TRBV13,-,CASSPPGQYNSPLHF,TGTGCCAGCAGCCCCCCAGGACAATATAATTCACCCCTCCACTTT
-,TRBJ2-7,TRBV4-1,TRBD2,CASSQTSGLVTYEQYF,TGCGCCAGCAGCCAAACATCGGGACTAGTCACATACGAGCAGTACTTC
-,TRBJ1-1,TRBV30,-,CAWTSTGGYRTEAFF,TGTGCCTGGACTTCGACGGGAGGGTATCGGACTGAAGCTTTCTTT
-,TRBJ2-1,TRBV5-1,-,CASSLRGVGNEQFF,TGCGCCAGCAGCTTGCGGGGAGTAGGCAATGAGCAGTTCTTC
-,TRBJ2-5,TRBV19,TRBD1,CASMGQGLGTQYF,TGTGCCAGTATGGGACAGGGGTTGGGGACCCAGTACTTC
-,TRBJ2-7,TRBV7-8,TRBD1,CASSYQGASYEQYF,TGTGCCAGCAGCTACCAGGGGGCTTCCTACGAGCAGTACTTC
-,TRBJ1-6,TRBV10-1,-,CASSETPDKDYNSPLHF,TGCGCCAGCAGTGAGACCCCGGACAAAGATTATAATTCACCCCTCCACTTT
-,TRBJ2-3,TRBV4-2,TRBD2,CASSPGGDWGTDTQYF,TGTGCCAGCAGCCCCGGGGGGGACTGGGGCACAGATACGCAGTATTTT
-,TRBJ2-7,TRBV2,-,CASNRDTAYEQYF,TGTGCCAGCAACAGGGACACTGCCTACGAGCAGTACTTC
-,TRBJ1-2,TRBV7-2,-,CASSHNTGNYGYTF,TGTGCCAGCAGCCACAACACGGGGAACTATGGCTACACCTTC
-,TRBJ2-5,TRBV4-3,TRBD2,CASSQDWGGVETQYF,TGCGCCAGCAGCCAAGATTGGGGAGGGGTGGAGACCCAGTACTTC
-,TRBJ2-7,TRBV30,TRBD2,CAWNPGGDKTYEQYF,TGTGCCTGGAACCCGGGGGGGGACAAGACCTACGAGCAGTACTTC
-,TRBJ1-1,TRBV5-1,-,CASSLWGLTHNTEAFF,TGCGCCAGCAGCTTGTGGGGACTAACACATAACACTGAAGCTTTCTTT
few,TRBJ2-7,TRBV11-2,TRBD1,CASSLDFWGDREYEQYF,TGTGCCAGCAGCTTAGATTTTTGGGGGGACAGGGAATACGAGCAGTACTTC
-,TRBJ2-1,TRBV10-2,TRBD2,CASEPSGSSYNEQFF,TGCGCCAGCGAACCTAGCGGGAGCTCCTACAATGAGCAGTTCTTC
-,TRBJ2-1,TRBV5-3,TRBD2,CARSTPGTSGGADYNEQFF,TGTGCCAGAAGCACCCCCGGGACTAGCGGGGGGGCCGATTACAATGAGCAGTTCTTC
-,TRBJ1-3,TRBV19,TRBD1,CASSTGQGATGNTIYF,TGTGCCAGTAGTACGGGACAGGGGGCAACTGGAAACACCATATATTTT
-,TRBJ2-3,TRBV7-6,TRBD1,CASSLGTGYTDTQYF,TGTGCCAGCAGCTTGGGGACAGGGTACACAGATACGCAGTATTTT
-,TRBJ1-2,TRBV12-3/TRBV12-4,-,CASNYGVNYGYTF,TGTGCCAGCAACTATGGAGTCAACTATGGCTACACCTTC
-,TRBJ2-7,TRBV5-4,-,CASSLVASREQYF,TGTGCCAGCAGCTTGGTGGCATCCCGCGAGCAGTACTTC
-,TRBJ1-1,TRBV15,-,CATTTTGFNTEAFF,TGTGCCACCACCACCACAGGGTTTAACACTGAAGCTTTCTTT
-,TRBJ1-1,TRBV9,-,CASSPQGNTEAFF,TGTGCCAGCAGCCCACAGGGGAACACTGAAGCTTTCTTT
-,TRBJ1-3,TRBV9,TRBD1,CASSVDPGTGSGNTIYF,TGTGCCAGCAGCGTAGATCCCGGGACAGGCTCTGGAAACACCATATATTTT
-,TRBJ1-2,TRBV4-1,-,CASSQEAAVNYGYTF,TGCGCCAGCAGCCAAGAGGCCGCGGTTAACTATGGCTACACCTTC
-,TRBJ1-1,TRBV25-1,TRBD1,CASSAADRGAEAFF,TGTGCCAGCAGTGCCGCGGACAGGGGCGCTGAAGCTTTCTTT
-,TRBJ2-1,TRBV2,-,CASGERGSSYNEQFF,TGTGCCAGCGGCGAGAGGGGGTCATCGTACAATGAGCAGTTCTTC
-,TRBJ2-2,TRBV5-1,-,CASSFDSGITGELFF,TGCGCCAGCAGCTTCGACTCGGGAATCACCGGGGAGCTGTTTTTT
-,TRBJ2-6,TRBV7-6,-,CASSLDRGSALGANVLTF,TGTGCCAGCAGCTTAGATCGGGGTAGTGCTCTGGGGGCCAACGTCCTGACTTTC
-,TRBJ1-5,TRBV19,TRBD1,CASSSQGTNQPQHF,TGTGCCAGTAGCTCACAGGGGACGAATCAGCCCCAGCATTTT
once,TRBJ1-2,TRBV28,-,CASSSNNYGYTF,TGTGCCAGCAGTTCCAATAACTATGGCTACACCTTC
-,TRBJ2-7,TRBV6-5,TRBD2,CASSSKLALDEQYF,TGTGCCAGCAGTTCAAAACTAGCGCTCGACGAGCAGTACTTC
-,TRBJ1-4,TRBV2,-,CASKWVENEKLFF,TGTGCCAGCAAGTGGGTGGAGAATGAAAAACTGTTTTTT
-,TRBJ2-3,TRBV7-9,-,CASSLELRTDTQYF,TGTGCCAGCAGCTTAGAATTGCGGACAGATACGCAGTATTTT
once,TRBJ2-2,TRBV19,TRBD1,CASSIWTGGSGELFF,TGTGCCAGTAGTATTTGGACAGGGGGCTCCGGGGAGCTGTTTTTT
-,TRBJ1-5,TRBV15,TRBD1,CATSREQGGQPQHF,TGTGCCACCAGCAGAGAGCAGGGGGGTCAGCCCCAGCATTTT
-,TRBJ1-4,TRBV10-3,-,CAISERSQGLNEKLFF,TGTGCCATCAGTGAACGCTCACAGGGTCTGAATGAAAAACTGTTTTTT
-,TRBJ2-1,TRBV14,-,CASSHILGDEQFF,TGTGCCAGCAGCCATATACTAGGAGATGAGCAGTTCTTC